A single sample is the source of the 21 T cell receptor beta chains below, sequenced in a study of T-cell reconstitution after alpha-beta-depleted transplantation in children. A TCRbeta library incorporating unique molecular identifiers was prepared. TCRdb used MiXCR to reprocess the PCR reads, holding one entry per CDR3 protein. The sample shows around 370,000 distinct CDR3 sequences, 10% of them seen only once. Here the sequenced sample was PBMCs from the stem cell graft donor, taken from the stem cell graft. These receptors originate from a human donor who donated a stem cell graft to a child with acute lymphoblastic leukemia.

This clonotype was observed a few times. V gene TRBV4-1 combines with J gene TRBJ2-1; D is possibly TRBD2 (6 bases). The CDR3 is made up of 16 amino acids. Germline V gene sequence: CDR1 MGHRA, CDR2 YSYEKL. Trimming pared 0 bases from V and 2 bases from J, leaving 11 bases between. The CDR3, as DNA: TGCGCCAGCAGCCAAGAACCCGGACTAACCTACAATGAGCAGTTCTTC. As protein: CASSQEPGLTYNEQFF.

The table lists this clonotype with many counts. The chain is built from TRBV10-3 and TRBJ2-2, with D possibly TRBD1 on 6 matching bases. The CDR3 spans 15 residues. V was cut by 6 bases and J by 2 bases, with 13 bases left in between. CDR1 and CDR2 from the germline V gene are ENHRY and SYGVKD. In nucleotides, the CDR3 is TGTGCCATCAGGATGGGACAAAGAAACACCGGGGAGCTGTTTTTT. This encodes CAIRMGQRNTGELFF.

Points on this clonotype: A junction boundary mismatches the germline segment, possibly from a read error. The rearrangement links TRBV6-5 to TRBJ2-3; 8 bases line up with TRBD2. This CDR3 region has 16 residues. Looked up from germline, CDR1 is MNHEY and CDR2 is SVGAGI. In DNA form, the CDR3 reads TGTGCCAGCAGCTACCGAGCTAGCGGGCGCACAGCTACGCAGTATTTT. Translating it yields CASSYRASGRTATQYF.

The chain has TRBV7-9 and TRBJ2-5, with unresolved D. The CDR3 runs to 14 residues. Germline V CDR1 and CDR2: SEHNR, FQNEAQ (reference sequence). Trimming shortened V by 1 base and J by 2 bases, and 8 bases separated the two germline ends. CDR3 nucleotides: TGTGCCAGCAGCTTAGACGCTGGACAAGAGACCCAGTACTTC. Amino acid sequence: CASSLDAGQETQYF.

This clonotype occurred once. This rearrangement joins TRBV29-1 to TRBJ2-3, with D perhaps matching TRBD1 or TRBD2 (6 bases each). The CDR3 runs 14 residues. The V gene's germline CDR1 is SQVTM and CDR2 ANQGSEA. Trimming cost V 4 bases and J 2 bases, with 13 bases left between them. CDR3 bases: TGCAGCGTTGGGGGGGCAGGGATCACAGATACGCAGTATTTT. Protein product: CSVGGAGITDTQYF.

This clonotype was seen repeatedly, ten times or more. The rearrangement joins TRBV27 to TRBJ2-4; D gene ambiguous. The CDR3 is 14 amino acids. V lost 3 bases and J lost 1, with 7 bases in between. CDR1 and CDR2 (germline): MNHEY, SMNVEV (reference sequence). The CDR3 spells CASSFITAKNIQYF. The CDR3 nucleotides read TGTGCCAGCAGTTTTATCACGGCCAAAAACATTCAGTACTTC.

This clonotype was counted between two and nine times. V gene TRBV15 combines with J gene TRBJ2-7, with 8 bases aligning to TRBD1. There are 15 residues in the CDR3. V lost 5 bases to trimming and J lost 2 bases; unmatched junction nucleotides: 8. The germline gives CDR1 LNHNV, CDR2 YYDKDF (reference sequence). CDR3 loop: CATSDRDRPTYEQYF. DNA of the CDR3: TGTGCCACCAGCGACCGGGACAGGCCAACCTACGAGCAGTACTTC. Complete variable domain (other parts from reference TRBV15 and TRBJ2-7): DAMVIQNPRYQVTQFGKPVTLSCSQTLNHNVMYWYQQKSSQAPKLLFHYYDKDFNNEADTPDNFQSRRPNTSFCFLDIRSPGLGDTAMYLCATSDRDRPTYEQYFGPGTRLTVT.

The rearrangement uses TRBV5-1 and TRBJ2-5; D is uncertain. This CDR3 region has 14 residues. V was trimmed by 0 bases and J by 2 bases, leaving 8 bases between them. CDR1 and CDR2 (germline): SGHRS, YFSETQ. Here the CDR3 reads CASSLATEQETQYF. CDR3 in DNA: TGCGCCAGCAGCTTGGCGACTGAGCAAGAGACCCAGTACTTC. The full variable domain, rest sourced from reference TRBV5-1 and TRBJ2-5, is KAGVTQTPRYLIKTRGQQVTLSCSPISGHRSVSWYQQTPGQGLQFLFEYFSETQRNKGNFPGRFSGRQFSNSRSEMNVSTLELGDSALYLCASSLATEQETQYFGPGTRLLVL.

This sequence joins TRBV6-2 or TRBV6-3 and TRBJ2-3; a possible D gene is TRBD1 (5 bases). Trimming cost V 6 bases and J 2 bases, with 18 bases left between them. The germline V gene encodes CDR1 MNHEY and CDR2 SVGEGT. The length of the CDR3 is 16 residues. The DNA for the CDR3 is TGTGCCAGCAGCAGACAGTTCTTGGGGCACACAGATACGCAGTATTTT. This sequence encodes CASSRQFLGHTDTQYF.

This clonotype was detected ten times or more. The chain has TRBV7-9 and TRBJ2-7; D is possibly TRBD1 (6 bases). Per germline, CDR1 SEHNR and CDR2 FQNEAQ (reference sequence). Trimming took off 1 base at V and 3 bases at J, with 13 bases between the two ends. This CDR3 is built from 15 residues. CDR3 protein: CASSLVPGAFYEQYF. Here the CDR3 DNA reads TGTGCCAGCAGCTTAGTCCCAGGGGCCTTCTACGAGCAGTACTTC.

This clonotype was found once. V and J are TRBV3-1 and TRBJ1-6; 7 nucleotides align to TRBD1. Per germline, CDR1 LGHDT and CDR2 YNNKEL (reference sequence). The CDR3 covers 13 residues. V lost 11 bases to trimming and J lost 7 bases; unmatched junction nucleotides: 8. The CDR3 bases are TGTGCCTTCAGCCGACAGGGAAATTCACCCCTCCACTTT. Translated, it gives CAFSRQGNSPLHF.

The V gene is TRBV7-2, the J gene TRBJ2-3; 11 bases agree with TRBD2. CDR3 size: 15 residues. The junction had 6 bases not matched to a gene; V was cut back by 4 bases and J by 6 bases. Germline V gives CDR1 SGHTA, CDR2 FQGNSA. The DNA of the CDR3 is TGTGCCAGCAGCTACCGACTAGCGGGATCCGATACGCAGTATTTT. Translating gives CASSYRLAGSDTQYF.

The V and J genes are TRBV7-2 and TRBJ1-1; D is uncertain. CDR1 SGHTA and CDR2 FQGNSA come from the germline V gene. Trimming pared 1 base from V and 0 bases from J, leaving 6 bases between. The CDR3 covers 14 residues. CDR3 DNA: TGTGCCAGCAGCTTAGAAATGATGAACACTGAAGCTTTCTTT. Translation: CASSLEMMNTEAFF.

This clonotype was counted many times. V and J are TRBV20-1 and TRBJ2-3; D ambiguous. In germline, CDR1 is DFQATT, CDR2 SNEGSKA (reference sequence). This CDR3 is 15 amino acids long. Trimming removed 6 bases from V and 6 bases from J, with 22 bases in between. The CDR3 is CSAPAPAHGGDTQYF. The CDR3 DNA sequence: TGCAGTGCCCCCGCCCCGGCTCACGGTGGCGATACGCAGTATTTT.

The genes are TRBV11-2 and TRBJ2-7; D is uncertain. CDR1 SGHAT and CDR2 FQNNGV come from the germline V gene. Deletions cut 2 bases from V and 12 bases from J, with 14 bases between. This CDR3 is built from 12 residues. CDR3 bases: TGTGCCAGCAGCTTATTAGAAGTGGGCCTGTACTTC. Translation: CASSLLEVGLYF.

This clonotype has ten or more counts. V usage is TRBV29-1 and J usage is TRBJ2-3; D uncertain. The germline CDR1 and CDR2 sequences are SQVTM and ANQGSEA. Trimming took 7 bases from V and 5 from J, leaving 19 bases between them. The CDR3 spans 14 residues. For the CDR3, the DNA is TGCAGCGGAGGTCCGGATGTGTCTGGAGATACGCAGTATTTT. Amino acids: CSGGPDVSGDTQYF.

In this sample, this clonotype turned up a few times. The CDR3, as DNA: TGTGCCAGCAGCGTAGGACAGGTCAATGAGCAGTTCTTC. Amino acids: CASSVGQVNEQFF. The gene calls are TRBV9 and TRBJ2-1, with D maybe TRBD1 (6 bases). V shed 0 bases and J shed 6 bases, with 7 bases lying between them. This CDR3 comprises 13 residues. The germline CDR1 and CDR2 sequences are SGDLS and YYNGEE.

This clonotype appeared once. The rearrangement links TRBV27 to TRBJ2-1; 11 nucleotides line up with TRBD2. The CDR3 is made up of 13 amino acids. Germline V gene data show CDR1 as MNHEY and CDR2 as SMNVEV (reference sequence). This chain's CDR3 is CGSSLAGANEQFF. The DNA for the CDR3 is TGTGGCAGTTCACTAGCGGGAGCGAATGAGCAGTTCTTC.

The chain links TRBV2 to TRBJ2-1, with TRBD2 as a possible D gene (6 bases). This CDR3 is 15 amino acids long. V was trimmed by 6 bases and J by 5 bases, leaving 17 bases between them. Germline CDR1 is SNHLY and CDR2 is FYNNEI. In DNA, the CDR3 is TGTGCCAGCAGCTGGCGGACTAACCGGGACAATGAGCAGTTCTTC. Amino acids: CASSWRTNRDNEQFF. Full variable domain (remainder filled in from reference TRBV2 and TRBJ2-1): EPEVTQTPSHQVTQMGQEVILRCVPISNHLYFYWYRQILGQKVEFLVSFYNNEISEKSEIFDDQFSVERPDGSNFTLKIRSTKLEDSAMYFCASSWRTNRDNEQFFGPGTRLTVL.

This clonotype was observed a handful of times. The chain links TRBV29-1 to TRBJ2-7; 9 bases fit TRBD1. Germline CDR1 and CDR2: SQVTM and ANQGSEA. The CDR3 length is 16 residues. V gave up 1 base and J gave up 2 bases; unmatched junction bases: 9. CDR3 sequence (DNA): TGCAGCGTTGAAGGTAGACCGGGACAGGGAACCTACGAGCAGTACTTC. Its protein product is CSVEGRPGQGTYEQYF.

This clonotype was seen once. The rearrangement links TRBV11-3 to TRBJ2-3, with 7 nucleotides matching TRBD2. V dropped 8 bases and J dropped 0; count of bases not matched to a gene: 2. Looked up from germline, CDR1 is SGHNT and CDR2 is YENEEA. The CDR3 length is 13 residues. The CDR3 spells CASRGVSTDTQYF. The CDR3 coding sequence is TGTGCCAGCCGGGGGGTTAGCACAGATACGCAGTATTTT.